The 14 T cell receptor beta chains reported below all come from one sample, sequenced in a study of multiple sclerosis patients with progressive multifocal leukoencephalopathy. Time point specified: time of PML onset. Profiled with immunoSEQ multiplex PCR; TCRdb holds only in-frame clones, not every one. Among more than 30,000 clones listed, 80% to 90% were seen once. The material was PBMCs, obtained from a patient treated with natalizumab. These receptors were collected from a woman between 40 and 50 years old with progressive multifocal leukoencephalopathy.

The chain has TRBV7-6 and TRBJ2-7, with 9 bases identical to TRBD1. CDR1 and CDR2 (germline): SGHVS, FNYEAQ. CDR3 length equals 13 residues. Trimming at V came to 5 bases and at J to 6 bases, leaving 5 bases not matched to a gene. CDR3 sequence: CASSDGQGPEQYF. The CDR3 DNA reads TGTGCCAGCAGCGATGGACAGGGGCCCGAGCAGTACTTC.

The rearrangement links TRBV5-1 to TRBJ2-7, with 7 bases matching TRBD1. V was clipped by 4 bases and J by 6 bases; unmatched bases: 10. Per the germline V gene, CDR1 is SGHRS and CDR2 is YFSETQ. This CDR3 has 14 residues. The CDR3 region has the DNA TGCGCCAGCAGCGCCGCCCCAGGGGGACGCGAGCAGTACTTC. Encoded protein: CASSAAPGGREQYF.

This clone was observed once. This sequence joins TRBV11-3 and TRBJ2-3; perhaps TRBD2 as D (5 bases). Germline V lookup: CDR1 SGHNT, CDR2 YENEEA. The CDR3 totals 13 residues. V was shortened by 5 bases and J by 1 base, with 7 bases between the two germline ends. CDR3 DNA: TGTGCCAGCAGCGACGGGGGCACAGATACGCAGTATTTT. It is translated as CASSDGGTDTQYF.

The chain joins TRBV11-2 to TRBJ2-2; D is perhaps TRBD1 or TRBD2 (5 bases each). The CDR3 runs 16 residues. Trimming removed 7 bases at V and 0 bases at J, with 15 bases between. Germline lookup yields CDR1 SGHAT and CDR2 FQNNGV. CDR3 sequence: CASTRRQGPNTGELFF. The CDR3 DNA is TGTGCCAGCACCAGAAGGCAGGGACCGAACACCGGGGAGCTGTTTTTT.

The rearrangement joins TRBV2 to TRBJ2-7; 7 nucleotides align to TRBD1. The CDR3 is 19 residues long. J was trimmed by 5 bases and V by 4 bases; bases with no gene match: 23. CDR1 is SNHLY, CDR2 FYNNEI, per germline. CDR3 sequence (DNA): TGTGCCAGCAGTGTTCCTTTTCCGATCCGAGCCACAGGGGTCAACGAGCAGTACTTC. Translated: CASSVPFPIRATGVNEQYF.

V usage is TRBV5-1 and J usage is TRBJ1-4; D is possibly TRBD1 (5 bases). The CDR3 contains 14 residues. CDR1 is SGHRS and CDR2 is YFSETQ in the germline V gene. Trimming took 4 bases from V and 3 from J, leaving 10 bases between them. The CDR3 sequence: CASSPRGSNEKLFF. CDR3 nucleotides: TGCGCCAGCAGCCCGCGGGGGTCTAATGAAAAACTGTTTTTT.

DNA of the CDR3: TGCGCCAGCAGTGAATACAAAGGGGGCATCCCCTACGAGCAGTACTTC. Its protein is CASSEYKGGIPYEQYF. The genes are TRBV10-2 and TRBJ2-7, with 7 bases identical to TRBD1. J was trimmed by 2 bases and V by 3 bases; bases with no gene match: 10. Germline-derived CDR1 and CDR2 are WSHSY and SAAADI. The CDR3 is 16 amino acids.

The rearrangement links TRBV4-3 to TRBJ2-7; 8 bases match TRBD1. The CDR3 extends over 16 amino acids. Germline-derived CDR1 and CDR2 are LGHNA and YSLEER. Trimming cost V 0 bases and J 3 bases; bases outside gene matches: 7. This CDR3 is CASSQDLGQALYEQYF. Here the CDR3 DNA reads TGCGCCAGCAGCCAAGATTTGGGACAGGCCCTCTACGAGCAGTACTTC.

The chain has TRBV2 and TRBJ2-2, with TRBD2 matching 7 bases. There are 14 residues in the CDR3. In germline, CDR1 is SNHLY, CDR2 FYNNEI. J gave up 6 bases and V 6 bases, and 7 bases lay outside the gene matches. For the CDR3, the DNA is TGTGCCAGCAGGGAGGCGGGAGTGGCCGGGGAGCTGTTTTTT. Protein product: CASREAGVAGELFF.

The chain joins TRBV6-1 to TRBJ1-4; no reliable D call. Germline values: CDR1 MNHNS, CDR2 SASEGT. Deletions cut 8 bases from V and 5 bases from J, with 9 bases between. The CDR3 is made up of 12 amino acids. CDR3 nucleotides: TGTGCCAGCGGGGAGGCCAATGAAAAACTGTTTTTT. Amino acid sequence: CASGEANEKLFF.

This chain connects TRBV4-3 to TRBJ2-1; D gene ambiguous. The CDR3 has 14 amino acids. V shed 0 bases and J shed 8 bases, with 11 bases lying between them. Germline-derived CDR1 and CDR2 are LGHNA and YSLEER. For the CDR3, the DNA is TGCGCCAGCAGCCAAGATCGCCTAGGCGATGAGCAGTTCTTC. This encodes CASSQDRLGDEQFF.

The genes are TRBV5-4 and TRBJ1-1, with 7 bases identical to TRBD1. The CDR3 has 14 residues. CDR1 is SGHNT and CDR2 is YYREEE in the germline V gene (reference sequence). J lost 1 base, V lost 5 bases, and 5 bases had no gene match. The CDR3, as DNA: TGTGCCAGCAGTCAAAACAGGGGGAACACTGAAGCTTTCTTT. Its protein product is CASSQNRGNTEAFF. The full variable domain, rest sourced from reference TRBV5-4 and TRBJ1-1, is ETGVTQSPTHLIKTRGQQVTLRCSSQSGHNTVSWYQQALGQGPQFIFQYYREEENGRGNFPPRFSGLQFPNYSSELNVNALELDDSALYLCASSQNRGNTEAFFGQGTRLTVV.

The chain carries TRBV14 and TRBJ2-3; tentative D call: TRBD1 (6 bases). In germline, CDR1 is SGHDN, CDR2 FVKESK. The CDR3 is made up of 15 amino acids. The germline V and J ends were trimmed by 3 bases and 5 bases, with 15 bases remaining between them. The CDR3 protein is CASSQVPLGGDTQYF. As DNA, the CDR3 is TGTGCCAGCAGCCAGGTTCCACTAGGGGGAGATACGCAGTATTTT.

The rearrangement links TRBV27 to TRBJ2-7, with D unclear. The germline CDR1 and CDR2 sequences are MNHEY and SMNVEV (reference sequence). Trimming took off 7 bases at V and 0 bases at J, with 13 bases between the two ends. The CDR3 length is 14 residues. The chain's CDR3 is CASTSFPDSYEQYF. The CDR3 DNA sequence: TGTGCCAGCACCTCCTTTCCAGACTCCTACGAGCAGTACTTC.